This entry is about one TCR beta chain. These data originate in a study of shared clonotypes between healthy human individuals. Study-level information: Serving as donors were two women and a few men, whose ages spanned 18 to 49.

Assay: immunoSEQ multiplex PCR; the TCRdb copy retains only in-frame clones and omits some. The sample records some 700,000 clones, 90% being singletons. Recent acute infections and vaccinations were absent in the healthy HIV-negative adult donors. The sample was memory CD8+ T cells from PBMCs. Subset here: CD45RO+ cells pooled with CCR7-negative TemRA cells. This receptor was obtained from a man between 18 and 35 years old in good health. Some clones in this sample may be carry-over from other donors' samples.

DNA for the CDR3: TGTGCTTCCCCCCCGGGGCTAGCGGGAGGGCCGTATGGTGACGAGCAGTACTTC. It codes for CASPPGLAGGPYGDEQYF. The chain couples TRBV7-8 to TRBJ2-7, with 12 bases aligning to TRBD2. CDR1 and CDR2 (germline): SGHVS, FQNEAQ. The CDR3 runs 18 residues.